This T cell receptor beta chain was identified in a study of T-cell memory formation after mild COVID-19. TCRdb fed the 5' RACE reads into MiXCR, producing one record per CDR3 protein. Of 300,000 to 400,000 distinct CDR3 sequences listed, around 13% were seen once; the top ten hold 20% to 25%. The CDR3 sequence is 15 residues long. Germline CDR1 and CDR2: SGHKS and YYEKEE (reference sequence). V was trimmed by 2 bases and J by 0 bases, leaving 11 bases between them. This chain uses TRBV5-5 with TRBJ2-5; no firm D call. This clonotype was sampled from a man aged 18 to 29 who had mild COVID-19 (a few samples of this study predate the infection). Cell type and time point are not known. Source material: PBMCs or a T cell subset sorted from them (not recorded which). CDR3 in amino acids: CASSFETQYQETQYF. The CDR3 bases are TGTGCCAGCAGCTTTGAGACACAGTACCAAGAGACCCAGTACTTC.